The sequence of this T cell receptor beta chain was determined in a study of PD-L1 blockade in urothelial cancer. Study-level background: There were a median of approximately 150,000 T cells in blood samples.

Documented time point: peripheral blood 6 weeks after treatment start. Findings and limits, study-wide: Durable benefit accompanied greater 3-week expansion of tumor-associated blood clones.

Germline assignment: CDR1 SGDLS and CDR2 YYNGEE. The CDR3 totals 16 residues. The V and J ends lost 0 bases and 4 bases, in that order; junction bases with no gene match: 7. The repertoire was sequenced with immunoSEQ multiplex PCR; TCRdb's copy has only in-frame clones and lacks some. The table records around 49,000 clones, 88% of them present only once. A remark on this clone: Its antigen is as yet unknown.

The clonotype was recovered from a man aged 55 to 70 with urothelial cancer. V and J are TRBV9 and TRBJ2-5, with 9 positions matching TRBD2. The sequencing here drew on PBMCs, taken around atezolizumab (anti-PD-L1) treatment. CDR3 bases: TGTGCCAGCAGCGTAGGCTGGCGGGAGGGCCGAGAGACCCAGTACTTC. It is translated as CASSVGWREGRETQYF.